This T cell receptor beta chain was sequenced during a study of blood T cell repertoires in COVID-19 (dated by TCRdb to the early 2020s). Study-level background: Collaborator samples came from the United States, Italy and Spain and covered acute and convalescent phases of COVID-19. The sample metadata nearly always contained a de-identified subject ID, COVID-19 status, age in years and sex. The prospective study material was composed of cDNA or gDNA derived from T cells, B-cell-depleted T cells, or PBMCs. The dataset comprised deeply sampled blood TCRbeta repertoires from subjects exposed to, actively infected with, or recovered from COVID-19. The samples were drawn from the first 160 participants of the ongoing ImmuneRACE study and from over a thousand subjects provided by 6 global collaborators. Where available, HLA class I and class II types were taken from metadata supplied by the sample provider and were not determined by assay-based typing. A freely available public database, intended as a resource for researchers studying the immune response to SARS-CoV-2, is where the repertoires were released.

TCRbeta CDR3 regions were amplified from genomic DNA using the immunoSEQ Assay, a bias-controlled multiplex PCR. The authors processed their data as follows. Within the assay, amplification of reference gene primers was used to estimate how many nucleated cells each sample contained. Sequence reads were collapsed and filtered to measure the absolute abundance of every unique TCRbeta CDR3 rearrangement. For each sample, productive Simpson clonality was calculated as the square root of Simpson's diversity index across productive rearrangements. TCRdb provides this immuneACCESS table in a form limited to in-frame rearrangements. Some clones are lacking; in checked studies, under half of them reflect an unresolved V gene, and why the rest are absent is not known. D and trimming were read from the DNA, whereas the V and J calls and clone size are those reported in that table. The sample table records more than 250,000 clones; approximately 83% of these occur just once. Jointly, the top ten make up 2.2% of the sample.

Overall study results and their limits: The quantity of clinical and demographic metadata differed by source and by participant and was supplied without curation.

About this clone itself: There is no known antigen for this receptor. No much larger clone is present one base from it, and per-base qualities are unavailable.

Participants in the prospective study were aged about 18 to 89 years, lived in 20 to 25 United States geographic areas, and enrolled through a virtual design. To assign participants to cohorts, the prospective study relied on clinical history that participants themselves reported in a screening survey and a study questionnaire. For ImmuneRACE Cohort 3, a participant was defined as recovered based on two consecutive negative NP/OP PCR tests, clearance by a healthcare professional, or resolution of symptoms. In the prospective study, whole blood, serum and a nasopharyngeal or oropharyngeal swab were collected from each participant by mobile phlebotomists. Additional blood draws and questionnaires over an approximately two-month period could optionally be provided by prospective study participants. Before DNA extraction, prospective study blood samples were shipped either frozen or at room temperature.

The germline V gene encodes CDR1 MNHGY and CDR2 SAAAGT. A distance of 15 bases separates the germline ends of V and J, which lose 2 bases and 4 bases respectively. The CDR3 goes from the cysteine to the phenylalanine over 16 residues. Only the CDR3 region is kept as DNA, spanning 48 bases read in frame from base 1. The sample was PBMCs or T cells enriched from blood (not recorded which). This receptor was taken from a man aged 25 to 45 who had recovered from COVID-19. The rearranged chain carries TRBV6-8 and TRBJ1-5; a tentative D call is TRBD1 (6 bases match). Here is the DNA: TGTGCCAGCAGTTACCCACCTGATAGGGGGAATCAGCCCCAGCATTTT. It encodes CASSYPPDRGNQPQHF.